By frequency, the clone carrying this TCR beta chain registers medium-sized. Its antigen is not identified. The sample belongs to a study of CXCR3-negative and CXCR3-positive naive CD8 T cells. Phenotypically, naive CD8+ T cells corresponded to CD45RO-CCR7+CD27+CD95-. The study made its TRB cDNA libraries by 5' RACE, adding UMI labels. Each CDR3 protein gets one entry in TCRdb, which reprocessed the 5' RACE reads and gives no DNA. The table for this sample gives 6,000 to 8,000 distinct CDR3 sequences. Study-wide points: Unlike memory cells, which differed, naive CXCR3-negative and CXCR3-positive cells had similar TRBV-TRBJ usage.

Sequencing was performed on naive CXCR3- CD8+ T cells from blood. Subset given: CD45RO-CCR7+CD27+CD95- naive CD8+ T cells lacking CXCR3 (TNR3-). This sequence was found in a human donor in good health. Some clones in this sample may be carry-over from other donors' samples.

The CDR3 is CASSQEGGNQPQHF. The chain couples TRBV16 to TRBJ1-5; TCRdb picks TRBD1, but there is no DNA to check that call. The CDR3 is made up of 14 amino acids. Germline V gene sequence: CDR1 KGHSY, CDR2 FQNENV.